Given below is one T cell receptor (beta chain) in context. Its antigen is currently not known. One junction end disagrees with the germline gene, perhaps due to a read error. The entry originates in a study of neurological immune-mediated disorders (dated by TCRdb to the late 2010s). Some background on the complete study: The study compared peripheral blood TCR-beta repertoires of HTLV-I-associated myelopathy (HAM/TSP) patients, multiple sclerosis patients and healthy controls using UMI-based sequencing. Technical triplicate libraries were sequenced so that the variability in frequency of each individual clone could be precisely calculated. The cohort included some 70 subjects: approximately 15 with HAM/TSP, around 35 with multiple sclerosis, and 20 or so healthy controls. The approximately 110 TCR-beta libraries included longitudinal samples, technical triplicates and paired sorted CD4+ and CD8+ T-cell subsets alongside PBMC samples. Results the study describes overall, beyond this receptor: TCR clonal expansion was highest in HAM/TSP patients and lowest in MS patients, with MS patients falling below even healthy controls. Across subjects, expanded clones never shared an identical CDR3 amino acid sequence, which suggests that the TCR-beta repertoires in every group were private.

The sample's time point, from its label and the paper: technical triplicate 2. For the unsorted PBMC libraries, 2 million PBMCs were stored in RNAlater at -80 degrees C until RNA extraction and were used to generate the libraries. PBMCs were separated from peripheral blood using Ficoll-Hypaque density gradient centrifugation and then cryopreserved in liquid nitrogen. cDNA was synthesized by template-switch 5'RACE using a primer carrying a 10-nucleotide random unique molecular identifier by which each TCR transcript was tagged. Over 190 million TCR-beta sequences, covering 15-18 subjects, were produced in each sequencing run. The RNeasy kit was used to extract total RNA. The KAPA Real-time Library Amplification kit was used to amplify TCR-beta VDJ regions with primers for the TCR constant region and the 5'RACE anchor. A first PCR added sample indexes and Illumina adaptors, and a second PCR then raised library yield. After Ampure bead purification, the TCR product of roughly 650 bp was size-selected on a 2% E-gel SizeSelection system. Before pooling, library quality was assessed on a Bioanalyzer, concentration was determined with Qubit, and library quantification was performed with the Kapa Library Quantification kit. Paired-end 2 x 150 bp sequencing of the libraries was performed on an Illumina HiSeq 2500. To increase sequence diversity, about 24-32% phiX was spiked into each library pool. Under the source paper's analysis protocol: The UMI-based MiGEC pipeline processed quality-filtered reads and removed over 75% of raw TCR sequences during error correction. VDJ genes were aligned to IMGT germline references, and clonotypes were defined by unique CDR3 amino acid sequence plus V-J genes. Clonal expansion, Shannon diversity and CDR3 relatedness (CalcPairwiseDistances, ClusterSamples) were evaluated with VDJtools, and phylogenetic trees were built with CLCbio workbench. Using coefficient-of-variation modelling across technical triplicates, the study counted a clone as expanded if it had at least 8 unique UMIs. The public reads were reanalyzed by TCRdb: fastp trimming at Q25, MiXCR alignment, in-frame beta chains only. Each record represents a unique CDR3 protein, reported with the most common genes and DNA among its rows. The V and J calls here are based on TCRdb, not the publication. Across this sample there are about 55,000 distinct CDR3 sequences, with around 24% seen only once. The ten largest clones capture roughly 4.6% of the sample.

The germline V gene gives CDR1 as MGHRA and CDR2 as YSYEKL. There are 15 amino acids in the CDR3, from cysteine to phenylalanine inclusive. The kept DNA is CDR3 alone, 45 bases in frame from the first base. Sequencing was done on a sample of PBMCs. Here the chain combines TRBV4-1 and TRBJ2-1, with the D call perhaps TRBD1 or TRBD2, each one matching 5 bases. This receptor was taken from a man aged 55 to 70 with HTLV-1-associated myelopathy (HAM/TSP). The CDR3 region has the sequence CASSPRDPSCNKQFF. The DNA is TGCGCCAGCAGCCCCCGGGACCCCTCATGCAATAAGCAGTTCTTC.